A selection of T cell receptor beta chains follows, all from one sample in a study of blood T cell repertoires in COVID-19. Here immunoSEQ multiplex PCR was the method, and the copy in TCRdb shows in-frame clones only, minus some. The table lists roughly 180,000 clones, roughly 84% of them singletons. Material for sequencing was PBMCs or T cells enriched from blood (not recorded which). The receptors shown here come from a man in his fifties or sixties who had recovered from COVID-19. The CDR3 runs from the conserved cysteine through the conserved F or W. D genes are given only for firm matches.

cdr3_length | d_call | v_call | cdr3_aa
17 | - | TRBV21-1 | CASSKVAGGPGGGELFF
14 | - | TRBV5-8 | CASSLRGSTYEQYF
14 | - | TRBV19 | CASSNGIHTGELFF
14 | - | TRBV6-5 | CASRGGWGGYEQYF
13 | - | TRBV21-1 | CASRGWGHHEQYF
14 | - | TRBV19 | CASSTYRVGETQYF
13 | - | TRBV7-2 | CASSEGGTGELFF
16 | - | TRBV5-1 | CASSLTSGSSTDTQYF
21 | - | TRBV3-1/TRBV3-2 | CASSPFANRNLLGVLTGELFF
11 | - | TRBV12-3/TRBV12-4 | CASSLFGEQFF
16 | TRBD2 | TRBV29-1 | CSVTFTSGVLRGTQYF
15 | TRBD1 | TRBV7-8 | CASSLGPGQGETQYF
16 | TRBD1 | TRBV7-2 | CASSRRDRGGSETQYF
13 | - | TRBV29-1 | CSVVTDAYQPQHF
13 | TRBD2 | TRBV30 | CATGGANTGELFF
15 | TRBD1 | TRBV5-1 | CASSPRDRGSYGYTF
17 | - | TRBV6-6 | CASSRSQWATWKETQYF
13 | - | TRBV27 | CASRSDSDTEAFF
12 | TRBD1 | TRBV12-3/TRBV12-4 | CASSGTGASYTF
15 | - | TRBV2 | CASGSPEGGTDTQYF
15 | TRBD2 | TRBV9 | CASSVASGQSYEQYF
15 | - | TRBV11-2 | CASTTLEGLGSGYTF
14 | - | TRBV7-9 | CASSEGVGVQPQHF
13 | - | TRBV6-5 | CASGDSRNSPLHF
14 | - | TRBV7-2 | CASSQGRVSETQYF
15 | TRBD2 | TRBV3-1/TRBV3-2 | CASSVSGGGHNEQFF
14 | - | TRBV11-3 | CASSLLQGSSEQFF
15 | - | TRBV29-1 | CSVEDTGFMNTEAFF
15 | TRBD1 | TRBV11-2 | CASSRTRDSYQKLFF